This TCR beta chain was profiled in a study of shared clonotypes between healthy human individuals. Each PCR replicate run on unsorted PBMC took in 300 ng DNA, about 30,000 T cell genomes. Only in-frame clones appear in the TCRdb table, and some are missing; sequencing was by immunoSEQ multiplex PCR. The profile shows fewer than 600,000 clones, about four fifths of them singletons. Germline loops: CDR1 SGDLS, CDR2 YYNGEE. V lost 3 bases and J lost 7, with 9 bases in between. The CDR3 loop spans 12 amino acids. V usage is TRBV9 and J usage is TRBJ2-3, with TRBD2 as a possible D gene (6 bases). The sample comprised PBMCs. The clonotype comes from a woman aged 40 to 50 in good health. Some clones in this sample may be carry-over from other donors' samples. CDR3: CASSGDLYTQYF. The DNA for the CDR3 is TGTGCCAGCAGCGGGGACTTATATACGCAGTATTTT.